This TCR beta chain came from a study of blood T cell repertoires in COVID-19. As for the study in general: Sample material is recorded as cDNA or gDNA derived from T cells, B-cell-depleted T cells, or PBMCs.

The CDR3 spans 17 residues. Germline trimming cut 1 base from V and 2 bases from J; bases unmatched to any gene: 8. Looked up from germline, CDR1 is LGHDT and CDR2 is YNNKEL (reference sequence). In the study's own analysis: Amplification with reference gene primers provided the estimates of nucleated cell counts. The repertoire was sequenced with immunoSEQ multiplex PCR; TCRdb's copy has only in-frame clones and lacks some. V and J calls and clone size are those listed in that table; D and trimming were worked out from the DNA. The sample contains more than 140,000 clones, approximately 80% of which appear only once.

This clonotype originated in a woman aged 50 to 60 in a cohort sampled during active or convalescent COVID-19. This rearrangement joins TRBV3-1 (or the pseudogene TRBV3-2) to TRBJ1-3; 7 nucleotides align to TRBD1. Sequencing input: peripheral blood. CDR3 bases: TGTGCCAGCAGCCAAGCCCCGGGCAGGGGGACTGGAAACACCATATATTTT. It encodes CASSQAPGRGTGNTIYF.